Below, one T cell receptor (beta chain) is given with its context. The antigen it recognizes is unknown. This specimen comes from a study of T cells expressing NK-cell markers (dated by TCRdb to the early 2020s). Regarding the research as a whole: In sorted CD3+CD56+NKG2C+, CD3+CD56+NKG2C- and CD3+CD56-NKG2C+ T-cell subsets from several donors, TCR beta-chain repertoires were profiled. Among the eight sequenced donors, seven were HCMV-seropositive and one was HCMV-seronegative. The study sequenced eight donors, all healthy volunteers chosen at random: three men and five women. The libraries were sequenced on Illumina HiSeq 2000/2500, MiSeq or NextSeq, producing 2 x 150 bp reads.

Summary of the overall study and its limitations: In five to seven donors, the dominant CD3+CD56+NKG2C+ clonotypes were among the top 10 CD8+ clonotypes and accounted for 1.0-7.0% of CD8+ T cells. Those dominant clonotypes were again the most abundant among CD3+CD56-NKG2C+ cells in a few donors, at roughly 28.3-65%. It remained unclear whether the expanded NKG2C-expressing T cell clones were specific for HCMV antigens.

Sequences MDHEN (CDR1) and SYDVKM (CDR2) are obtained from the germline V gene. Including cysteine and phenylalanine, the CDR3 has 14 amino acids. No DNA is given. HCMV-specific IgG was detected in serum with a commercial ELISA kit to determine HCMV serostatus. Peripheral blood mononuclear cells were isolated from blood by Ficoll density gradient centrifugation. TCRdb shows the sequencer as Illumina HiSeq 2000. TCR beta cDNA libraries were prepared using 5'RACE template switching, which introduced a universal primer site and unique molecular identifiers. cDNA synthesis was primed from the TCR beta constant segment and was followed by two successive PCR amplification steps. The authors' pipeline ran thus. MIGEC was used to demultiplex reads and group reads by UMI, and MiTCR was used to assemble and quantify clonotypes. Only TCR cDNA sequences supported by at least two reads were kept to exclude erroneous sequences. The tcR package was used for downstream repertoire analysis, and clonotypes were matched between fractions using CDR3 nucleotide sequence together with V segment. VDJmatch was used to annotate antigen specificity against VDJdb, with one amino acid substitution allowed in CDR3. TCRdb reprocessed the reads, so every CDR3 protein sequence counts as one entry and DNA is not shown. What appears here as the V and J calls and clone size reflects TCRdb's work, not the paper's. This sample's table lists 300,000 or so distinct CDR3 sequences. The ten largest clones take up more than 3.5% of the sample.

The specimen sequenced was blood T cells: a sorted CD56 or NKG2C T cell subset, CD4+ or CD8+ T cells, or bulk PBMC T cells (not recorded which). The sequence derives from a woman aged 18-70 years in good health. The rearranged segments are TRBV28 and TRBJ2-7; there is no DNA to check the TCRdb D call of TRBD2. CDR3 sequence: CASNSNGIVNEQYF.